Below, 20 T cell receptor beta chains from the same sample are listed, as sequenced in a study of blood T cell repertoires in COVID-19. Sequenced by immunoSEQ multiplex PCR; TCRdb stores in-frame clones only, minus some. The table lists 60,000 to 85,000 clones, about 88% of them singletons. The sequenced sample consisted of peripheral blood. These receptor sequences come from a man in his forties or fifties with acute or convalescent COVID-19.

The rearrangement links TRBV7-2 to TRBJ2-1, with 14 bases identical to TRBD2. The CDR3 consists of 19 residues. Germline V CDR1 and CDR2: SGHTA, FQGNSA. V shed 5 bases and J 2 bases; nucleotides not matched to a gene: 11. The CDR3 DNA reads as TGTGCCAGCAGCCTCACCGGGACTAGCGGGAGTGGGACCTACAATGAGCAGTTCTTC. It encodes CASSLTGTSGSGTYNEQFF.

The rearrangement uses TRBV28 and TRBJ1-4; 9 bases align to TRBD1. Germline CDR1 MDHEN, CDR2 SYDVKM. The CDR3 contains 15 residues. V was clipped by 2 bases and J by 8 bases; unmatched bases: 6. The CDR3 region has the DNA TGTGCCAGCAGTTTAAGCGACAGGGGGAGGGAAAAACTGTTTTTT. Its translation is CASSLSDRGREKLFF.

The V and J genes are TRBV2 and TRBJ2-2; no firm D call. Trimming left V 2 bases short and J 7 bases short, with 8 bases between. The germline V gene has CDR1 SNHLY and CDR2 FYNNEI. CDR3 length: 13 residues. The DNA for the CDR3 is TGTGCCAGCAGTGAATCCTACAGCGGGGAGCTGTTTTTT. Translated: CASSESYSGELFF.

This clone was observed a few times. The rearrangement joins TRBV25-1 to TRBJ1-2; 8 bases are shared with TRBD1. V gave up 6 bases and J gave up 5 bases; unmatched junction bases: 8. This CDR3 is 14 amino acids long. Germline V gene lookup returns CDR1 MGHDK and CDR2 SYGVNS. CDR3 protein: CASRRQGREYGYTF. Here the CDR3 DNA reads TGTGCCAGCAGGCGACAGGGGAGGGAGTATGGCTACACCTTC.

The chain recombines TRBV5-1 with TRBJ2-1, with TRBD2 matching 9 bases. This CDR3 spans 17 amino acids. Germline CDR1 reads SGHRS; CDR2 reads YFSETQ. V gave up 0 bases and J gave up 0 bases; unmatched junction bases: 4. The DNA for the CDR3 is TGCGCCAGCAGCTTGGTGACTAGCGGAAGCTCCTACAATGAGCAGTTCTTC. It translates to CASSLVTSGSSYNEQFF.

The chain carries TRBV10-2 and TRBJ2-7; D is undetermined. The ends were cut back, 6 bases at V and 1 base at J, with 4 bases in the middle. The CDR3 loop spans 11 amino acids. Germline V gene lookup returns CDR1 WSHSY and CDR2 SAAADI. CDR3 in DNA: TGCGCCAGCAGACAGTCCTACGAGCAGTACTTC. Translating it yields CASRQSYEQYF.

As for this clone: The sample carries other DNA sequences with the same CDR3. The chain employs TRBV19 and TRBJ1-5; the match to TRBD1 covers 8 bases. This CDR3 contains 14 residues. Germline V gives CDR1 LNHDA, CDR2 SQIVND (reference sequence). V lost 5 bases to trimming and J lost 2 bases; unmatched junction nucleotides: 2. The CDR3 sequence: CASSGQGGNQPQHF. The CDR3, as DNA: TGTGCCAGTAGTGGACAGGGAGGCAATCAGCCCCAGCATTTT.

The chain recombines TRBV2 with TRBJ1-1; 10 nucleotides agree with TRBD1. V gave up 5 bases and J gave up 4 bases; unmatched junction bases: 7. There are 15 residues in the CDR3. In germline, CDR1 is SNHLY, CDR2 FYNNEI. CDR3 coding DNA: TGTGCCAGCAGTCCCGGGACAGGGGTAGGCACTGAAGCTTTCTTT. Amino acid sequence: CASSPGTGVGTEAFF.

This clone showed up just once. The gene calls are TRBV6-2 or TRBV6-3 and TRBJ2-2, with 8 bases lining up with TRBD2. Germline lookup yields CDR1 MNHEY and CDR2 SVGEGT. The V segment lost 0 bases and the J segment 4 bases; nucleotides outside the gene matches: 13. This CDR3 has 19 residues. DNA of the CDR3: TGTGCCAGCAGTTACTCCCCCTACTTGGAGCGGGGGAGCACCGGGGAGCTGTTTTTT. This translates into CASSYSPYLERGSTGELFF.

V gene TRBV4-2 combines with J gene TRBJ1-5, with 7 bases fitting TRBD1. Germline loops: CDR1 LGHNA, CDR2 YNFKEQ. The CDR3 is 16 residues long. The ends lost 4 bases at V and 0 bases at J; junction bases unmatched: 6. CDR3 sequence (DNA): TGTGCCAGCAGCCTAAACCAGGGGGGTAGCAATCAGCCCCAGCATTTT. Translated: CASSLNQGGSNQPQHF.

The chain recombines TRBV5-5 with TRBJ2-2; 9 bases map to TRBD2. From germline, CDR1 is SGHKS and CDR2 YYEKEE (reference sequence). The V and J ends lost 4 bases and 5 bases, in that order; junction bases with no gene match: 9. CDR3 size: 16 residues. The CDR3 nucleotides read TGTGCCAGCAGCCCGCGGGGGGGGTTGGAGACCGGGGAGCTGTTTTTT. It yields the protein CASSPRGGLETGELFF.

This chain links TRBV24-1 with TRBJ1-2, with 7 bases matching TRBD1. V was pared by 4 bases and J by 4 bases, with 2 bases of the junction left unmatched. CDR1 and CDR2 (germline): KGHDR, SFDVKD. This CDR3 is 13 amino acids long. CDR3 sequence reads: CATSETGVYGYTF. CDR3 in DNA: TGTGCCACCAGTGAAACAGGGGTCTATGGCTACACCTTC.

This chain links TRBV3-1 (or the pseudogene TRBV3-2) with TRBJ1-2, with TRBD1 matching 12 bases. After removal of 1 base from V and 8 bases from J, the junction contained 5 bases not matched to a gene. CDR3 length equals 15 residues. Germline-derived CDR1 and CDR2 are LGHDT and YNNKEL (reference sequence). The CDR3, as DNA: TGTGCCAGCAGCCAAGCGGGACAGGGGGCACGCGGCTACACCTTC. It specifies CASSQAGQGARGYTF.

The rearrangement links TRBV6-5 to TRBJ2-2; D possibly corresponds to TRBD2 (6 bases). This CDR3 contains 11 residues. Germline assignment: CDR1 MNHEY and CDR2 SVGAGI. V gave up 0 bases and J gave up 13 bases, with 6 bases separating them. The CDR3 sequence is CASSYSGGLFF. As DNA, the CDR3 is TGTGCCAGCAGTTACTCGGGAGGGCTGTTTTTT.

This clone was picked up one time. The CDR3 DNA reads TGTGCCAGCAGCACCGCTAGCGGGAGTTACGAGCAGTACTTC. It is translated as CASSTASGSYEQYF. The gene calls are TRBV11-2 and TRBJ2-7; 10 positions match TRBD2. This CDR3 has 14 amino acids. V lost 5 bases to trimming and J lost 4 bases; unmatched junction nucleotides: 5. CDR1 and CDR2 from the germline V gene are SGHAT and FQNNGV.

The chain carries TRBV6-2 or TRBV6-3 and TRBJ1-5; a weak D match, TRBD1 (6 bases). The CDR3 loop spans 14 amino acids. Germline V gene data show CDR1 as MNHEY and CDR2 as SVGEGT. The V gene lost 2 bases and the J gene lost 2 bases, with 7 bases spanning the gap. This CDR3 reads CASSYRQGNQPQHF. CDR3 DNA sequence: TGTGCCAGCAGTTACCGACAGGGCAATCAGCCCCAGCATTTT.

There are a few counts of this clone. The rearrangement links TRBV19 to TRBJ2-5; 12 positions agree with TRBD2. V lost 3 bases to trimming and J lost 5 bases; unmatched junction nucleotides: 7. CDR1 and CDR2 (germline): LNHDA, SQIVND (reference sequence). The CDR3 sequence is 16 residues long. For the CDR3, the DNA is TGTGCCAGTAGTATGGCCCTAGCGGGGGGGCGGGAGACCCAGTACTTC. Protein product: CASSMALAGGRETQYF.

The CDR3 sequence is CASSSPRGDEQYF. The DNA for the CDR3 is TGTGCCAGCAGCTCGCCGCGCGGGGACGAGCAGTACTTC. The chain uses TRBV7-8 and TRBJ2-7; tentative D call: TRBD2 (6 bases). CDR1 SGHVS and CDR2 FQNEAQ come from the germline V gene. V was clipped by 4 bases and J by 5 bases, with 12 bases between them. The CDR3 loop spans 13 amino acids. Looking up the rest from reference TRBV7-8 and TRBJ2-7 gives the full variable domain: GAGVSQSPRYKVAKRGQDVALRCDPISGHVSLFWYQQALGQGPEFLTYFQNEAQLDKSGLPSDRFFAERPEGSVSTLKIQRTQQEDSAVYLCASSSPRGDEQYFGPGTRLTVT.

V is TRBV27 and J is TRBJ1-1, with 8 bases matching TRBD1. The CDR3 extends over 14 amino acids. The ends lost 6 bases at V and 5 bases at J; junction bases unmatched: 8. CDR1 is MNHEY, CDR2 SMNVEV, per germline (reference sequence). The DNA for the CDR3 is TGTGCCAGCAGAGACGGACAGGGCTGGACTGAAGCTTTCTTT. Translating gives CASRDGQGWTEAFF.

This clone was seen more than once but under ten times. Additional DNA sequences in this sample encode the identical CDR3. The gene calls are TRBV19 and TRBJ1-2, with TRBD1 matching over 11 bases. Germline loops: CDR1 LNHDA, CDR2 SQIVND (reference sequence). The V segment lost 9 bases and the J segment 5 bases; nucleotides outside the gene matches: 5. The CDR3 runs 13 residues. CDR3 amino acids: CASRGDRGYGYTF. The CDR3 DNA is TGTGCCAGCCGCGGGGACAGGGGGTATGGCTACACCTTC.